One and the same sample provided the 30 T cell receptor beta chains below, sequenced in a study of T cell repertoires in cytomegalovirus infection. TCRdb fed the reads into MiXCR, producing one record per CDR3 protein. The sample yields about 920,000 distinct CDR3 sequences, less than 35% seen once. The antigens for these receptors are not known. Sequences were derived from cultured CD8+ T cells from PBMCs, sampled from culture after CMV antigen stimulation. Receptors were obtained from a human donor in good health (CMV status not recorded). Some clones in this sample may be carry-over from other donors' samples.

This clonotype has only one observation. The chain's CDR3 is CSAQGANTEAFF. The CDR3 region has the DNA TGCAGCGCTCAGGGGGCGAACACTGAAGCTTTCTTT. The chain has TRBV29-1 and TRBJ1-1; 8 bases align to TRBD1. CDR3 length equals 12 residues. With V trimmed by 7 bases and J by 1 base, 2 bases remained unmatched. CDR1 SQVTM and CDR2 ANQGSEA come from the germline V gene.

The rearrangement uses TRBV6-5 and TRBJ2-7; D gene uncertain. CDR3 length equals 13 residues. V lost 0 bases, J lost 6 bases, and 9 bases lay in between. Germline CDR1 and CDR2: MNHEY and SVGAGI. Written as DNA, the CDR3 is TGTGCCAGCAGTTACTCTAGGGCCGGCGAGCAGTACGTC. Protein product: CASSYSRAGEQYV.

This clonotype has a handful of counts. V is TRBV6-2 or TRBV6-3 and J is TRBJ2-7; D may be TRBD2 (5 bases). Germline CDR1 MNHEY, CDR2 SVGEGT. The CDR3 has 13 amino acids. The V end was cut by 4 bases, the J end by 3 bases, with 10 bases between. The CDR3 coding sequence is TGTGCCAGCAGTTCCCGACGGGGCTACGAGCAGTACGTC. This sequence encodes CASSSRRGYEQYV.

This sequence joins TRBV5-1 and TRBJ1-1; tentative D call: TRBD1 (5 bases). V lost 0 bases and J lost 5, with 11 bases in between. This CDR3 region has 14 residues. CDR1 SGHRS and CDR2 YFSETQ come from the germline V gene. The CDR3 sequence is CASSLEAGATEAFF. CDR3 sequence (DNA): TGCGCCAGCAGCTTGGAGGCCGGGGCAACTGAAGCTTTCTTT. The whole variable domain, filled in from reference TRBV5-1 and TRBJ1-1, reads KAGVTQTPRYLIKTRGQQVTLSCSPISGHRSVSWYQQTPGQGLQFLFEYFSETQRNKGNFPGRFSGRQFSNSRSEMNVSTLELGDSALYLCASSLEAGATEAFFGQGTRLTVV.

V usage is TRBV5-1 and J usage is TRBJ2-7; 13 bases match TRBD2. V was clipped by 4 bases and J by 3 bases; unmatched bases: 4. Germline CDR1 and CDR2: SGHRS and YFSETQ. CDR3 length: 15 residues. The CDR3 nucleotides read TGCGCCAGCAGCAGGGGGACTAGCGGGGACTACGAGCAGTACGTC. Its protein product is CASSRGTSGDYEQYV.

In its sample, this clonotype was seen a few times. The chain uses TRBV6-2 or TRBV6-3 and TRBJ2-5, with no clear D. Looked up from germline, CDR1 is MNHEY and CDR2 is SVGEGT. This CDR3 spans 15 amino acids. Trimming took 2 bases from V and 2 from J, leaving 12 bases between them. CDR3 nucleotides: TGTGCCAGCAGTTACCTTGTGGCTATACAAGAGACCCAGTACTTC. This codes for CASSYLVAIQETQYF.

The rearrangement links TRBV7-2 to TRBJ1-1; D perhaps matches TRBD1 (6 bases). Trimming left V 10 bases short and J 4 bases short, with 19 bases between. The CDR3 is made up of 14 amino acids. Germline loops: CDR1 SGHTA, CDR2 FQGNSA. The DNA of the CDR3 is TGTGCCAACAGGAACGGGGGGGGCAGCACTGAAGCTTTCTTT. It yields the protein CANRNGGGSTEAFF. The variable domain in full, with the rest retrieved from reference TRBV7-2 and TRBJ1-1, is GAGVSQSPSNKVTEKGKDVELRCDPISGHTALYWYRQSLGQGLEFLIYFQGNSAPDKSGLPSDRFSAERTGGSVSTLTIQRTQQEDSAVYLCANRNGGGSTEAFFGQGTRLTVV.

The V gene is TRBV27, the J gene TRBJ2-7; 7 bases match TRBD2. V gave up 5 bases and J gave up 3 bases; unmatched junction bases: 13. The length of the CDR3 is 16 residues. CDR1 and CDR2 from the germline V gene are MNHEY and SMNVEV (reference sequence). The CDR3 DNA is TGTGCCAGCAGTACCCCCAGTCCAGCGGGGTACTACGAGCAGTACTTC. This encodes CASSTPSPAGYYEQYF.

The chain has TRBV6-2 or TRBV6-3 and TRBJ2-7; 9 nucleotides agree with TRBD1. Trimming at V came to 0 bases and at J to 3 bases, leaving 24 bases not matched to a gene. Germline V lookup: CDR1 MNHEY, CDR2 SVGEGT. The CDR3 runs 22 residues. CDR3: CASSYSIGVPGQGTIADYEQYV. Written as DNA, the CDR3 is TGTGCCAGCAGTTACTCGATTGGGGTTCCGGGACAGGGCACGATAGCGGACTACGAGCAGTACGTC.

Ten or more counts support this clonotype. The chain couples TRBV6-1 to TRBJ2-3; TRBD2 agrees at 16 bases. This CDR3 is 17 amino acids long. Trimming took 6 bases from V and 3 from J; bases not matched to a gene: 6. CDR1 and CDR2 (germline): MNHNS, SASEGT. This chain's CDR3 is CASRTGLAGGRTDTQYF. CDR3 bases: TGTGCCAGCAGGACGGGACTAGCGGGGGGGCGGACAGATACGCAGTATTTT.

The CDR3 is CASSLFGAGSNQPQHF. CDR3 nucleotide sequence: TGTGCCAGCAGTTTATTTGGGGCGGGTAGCAATCAGCCCCAGCATTTT. The chain recombines TRBV12-3 or TRBV12-4 with TRBJ1-5, with D maybe TRBD1 (5 bases). This CDR3 has 16 amino acids. V was pared by 2 bases and J by 0 bases, with 11 bases between.

This clonotype was picked up a small number of times. The V and J genes are TRBV7-9 and TRBJ1-1, with a weak D call TRBD1 (6 bases). This CDR3 is built from 13 residues. Germline V gene sequence: CDR1 SEHNR, CDR2 FQNEAQ (reference sequence). Trimming removed 8 bases from V and 4 bases from J, with 14 bases in between. CDR3 nucleotides: TGTGCCAGCGCCTGGGAGACAGGCACTGAAGCTTTCTTT. It specifies CASAWETGTEAFF.

This clonotype has a handful of counts. The chain combines TRBV2 with TRBJ1-1; TRBD1 agrees at 7 bases. CDR1 is SNHLY and CDR2 is FYNNEI in the germline V gene. With V trimmed by 9 bases and J by 7 bases, 8 bases remained unmatched. The length of the CDR3 is 12 residues. This CDR3 is CARDAGTVEAFF. The DNA for the CDR3 is TGTGCCAGGGACGCCGGGACAGTTGAAGCTTTCTTT.

The V call is TRBV5-4, the J call TRBJ2-2, with TRBD2 identical over 9 bases. Germline V gene sequence: CDR1 SGHNT, CDR2 YYREEE (reference sequence). The CDR3 is 15 residues long. After removal of 9 bases from V and 7 bases from J, the junction contained 13 bases not matched to a gene. The CDR3 bases are TGTGCCACCGACTCGGGAGCGGGGGGTCACGGGGAGCTGTTTTTT. Translating it yields CATDSGAGGHGELFF.

This clonotype was counted between two and nine times. The rearrangement joins TRBV27 to TRBJ1-2, with 10 bases aligning to TRBD1. The J segment lost 4 bases and the V segment lost 6 bases, leaving 5 bases of the junction unmatched. Germline-derived CDR1 and CDR2 are MNHEY and SMNVEV (reference sequence). This CDR3 has 14 residues. The DNA of the CDR3 is TGTGCCAGCAGGGGGACAGGGGCCTCCTATGGCTACACCTTC. It encodes CASRGTGASYGYTF.

This clonotype was seen only once. The chain recombines TRBV11-1 with TRBJ2-3; 7 nucleotides match TRBD1. Germline-derived CDR1 and CDR2 are SGHAT and FQDESV (reference sequence). The CDR3 covers 14 residues. The ends lost 5 bases at V and 2 bases at J; junction bases unmatched: 4. The DNA of the CDR3 is TGTGCCAGCAGCATCGGGACAGACACAGATACGCAGTATTTT. Translated: CASSIGTDTDTQYF.

This clonotype showed up just a few times. The gene calls are TRBV6-2 or TRBV6-3 and TRBJ2-2; maybe TRBD2 (5 bases). V was pared by 8 bases and J by 7 bases, with 14 bases between. Germline V lookup: CDR1 MNHEY, CDR2 SVGEGT. There are 13 residues in the CDR3. The CDR3 DNA is TGTGCCAGCGTGGACGAGGGCGTCGGGGAGCTGTTTTTT. Its translation: CASVDEGVGELFF.

The chain combines TRBV6-6 with TRBJ1-5, with D uncertain. The V and J ends lost 6 bases and 3 bases respectively, with 9 bases between them. The CDR3 is 13 residues long. The germline V gene encodes CDR1 MNHNY and CDR2 SVGAGI (reference sequence). CDR3 bases: TGTGCCAGCAGCACCAATTACAATCAGCCCCAGCATTTT. Translation gives CASSTNYNQPQHF.

The chain links TRBV27 to TRBJ2-7, with 13 bases lining up with TRBD2. This CDR3 spans 16 amino acids. Looked up from germline, CDR1 is MNHEY and CDR2 is SMNVEV (reference sequence). The V segment lost 5 bases and the J segment 0 bases; nucleotides outside the gene matches: 4. CDR3 bases: TGTGCCAGCAGTCCAGGACTAGCGGGGGACTCCTACGAGCAGTACTTC. Encoded protein: CASSPGLAGDSYEQYF.

The rearrangement joins TRBV27 to TRBJ1-2; 9 bases are shared with TRBD1. Germline trimming cut 2 bases from V and 5 bases from J; bases unmatched to any gene: 3. CDR1 MNHEY and CDR2 SMNVEV come from the germline V gene (reference sequence). The CDR3 sequence is 14 residues long. The CDR3 here is CASSLGQGWYGYTF. CDR3 in DNA: TGTGCCAGCAGTTTAGGACAGGGGTGGTATGGCTACACCTTC.

This chain uses TRBV20-1 with TRBJ1-5; D not certain. This CDR3 is 15 amino acids long. CDR1 and CDR2 from the germline V gene are DFQATT and SNEGSKA (reference sequence). V was clipped by 0 bases and J by 7 bases, with 16 bases between them. As DNA, the CDR3 is TGCAGTGCTAGAGATCGGGGAGAAATCAGGCAGCCCCAGCATTTT. Protein: CSARDRGEIRQPQHF.

V usage is TRBV13 and J usage is TRBJ2-1; 9 bases are a match to TRBD2. V was pared by 7 bases and J by 3 bases, with 4 bases of the junction left unmatched. This CDR3 contains 14 residues. Germline loops: CDR1 PRHDT, CDR2 FYEKMQ (reference sequence). The CDR3 loop reads CASTKRGDYNEQFF. In nucleotides, the CDR3 is TGTGCCAGCACCAAGCGGGGGGACTACAATGAGCAGTTCTTC.

The rearrangement uses TRBV6-2 or TRBV6-3 and TRBJ2-1; TRBD1 might be the D (6 bases). CDR3 size: 15 residues. Germline V gives CDR1 MNHEY, CDR2 SVGEGT. Between the trimmed V and J ends, which lost 6 bases and 4 bases, there was a span of 16 bases. CDR3 bases: TGTGCCAGCAGACCCAACCGGGACAAATACAATGAGCAGTTCTTC. Residues: CASRPNRDKYNEQFF.

Points on this clonotype: This may come from a read error, since a much larger clone is one base off. This chain uses TRBV6-5 with TRBJ1-4; D might be TRBD1 (5 bases). The germline V gene encodes CDR1 MNHEY and CDR2 SVGAGI. The CDR3 is 15 residues long. DNA of the CDR3: TGTGTCAGCACCTACAGGAGTGCAACTAATGAAAAACTGTTTTTT. This codes for CVSTYRSATNEKLFF.

This clonotype was counted only a few times. The chain joins TRBV7-8 to TRBJ1-1, with 8 bases lining up with TRBD1. This CDR3 is built from 16 residues. Germline V gene data show CDR1 as SGHVS and CDR2 as FQNEAQ. J was trimmed by 8 bases and V by 5 bases; bases with no gene match: 16. This CDR3 is CASSTTTGTGFVEAFF. The CDR3 bases are TGTGCCAGCAGCACCACAACCGGGACAGGTTTCGTCGAAGCTTTCTTT.

For the CDR3, the DNA is TGCGCCAGCAGCCAAGATCGGTTCAACACTGAAGCTTTCTTT. Translated, it gives CASSQDRFNTEAFF. This chain links TRBV4-1 with TRBJ1-1; unclear D gene. The germline V and J ends were trimmed by 0 bases and 2 bases, with 7 bases remaining between them. This CDR3 comprises 14 residues. Germline assignment: CDR1 MGHRA and CDR2 YSYEKL.

In this sample, this clonotype turned up a few times. This chain joins TRBV2 and TRBJ2-1; D unresolved. Trimming removed 7 bases at V and 13 bases at J, with 17 bases between. CDR3 length equals 12 residues. Looked up from germline, CDR1 is SNHLY and CDR2 is FYNNEI. This chain's CDR3 is CASIGGLEVQFF. In nucleotides, the CDR3 is TGTGCCAGCATCGGTGGCCTAGAGGTCCAGTTCTTC.

This clonotype was seen many times. The chain combines TRBV19 with TRBJ1-1, with 9 positions matching TRBD1. Germline lookup yields CDR1 LNHDA and CDR2 SQIVND (reference sequence). Trimming cost V 6 bases and J 0 bases; bases outside gene matches: 11. The CDR3 loop spans 17 amino acids. CDR3 protein: CASSPLIRDRVNTEAFF. The DNA of the CDR3 is TGTGCCAGTAGCCCCTTAATTCGGGACAGGGTGAACACTGAAGCTTTCTTT.

The V and J genes are TRBV7-6 and TRBJ1-1; no firm D call. The germline V gene encodes CDR1 SGHVS and CDR2 FNYEAQ. The ends were cut back, 5 bases at V and 0 bases at J, with 10 bases in the middle. The CDR3 totals 14 residues. Here the CDR3 reads CASSLRALNTEAFF. In DNA form, the CDR3 reads TGTGCCAGCAGCCTGAGGGCGTTGAACACTGAAGCTTTCTTT.

This clonotype appeared a few times. This chain connects TRBV19 to TRBJ1-5; D remains ambiguous. The CDR3 length is 15 residues. Germline V gene data show CDR1 as LNHDA and CDR2 as SQIVND (reference sequence). The ends were cut back, 1 base at V and 4 bases at J, with 11 bases in the middle. In DNA form, the CDR3 reads TGTGCCAGTAGTATAGCCGCACTGATAAATCAGCCCCAGCATTTT. Translation gives CASSIAALINQPQHF.